This entry describes one T cell receptor beta chain. The antigen is undetermined. The germline gives CDR1 SGHVS, CDR2 FQNEAQ. The CDR3 has 15 residues. The junction had 8 bases not matched to a gene; V was cut back by 6 bases and J by 6 bases. This entry is derived from a study of shared clonotypes between healthy human individuals. Method: immunoSEQ multiplex PCR; TCRdb's copy keeps in-frame clones and lacks some. There are about 1.5 million clones in the sample; around 98% occur only once, and around 0.45% lies in the top ten. Findings of the study overall: Sequencing depth was expected to influence donor clonotype sharing. Represented genetic and exposure-history diversity was restricted by having few donors.

This sequence originates from a young man in good health. The sequencing sample was made of naive CD4+ T cells sorted from blood. Noted subset: CD45RA+ positively selected. The V call is TRBV7-8, the J call TRBJ2-2; 9 bases line up with TRBD2. DNA of the CDR3: TGTGCCAGCAGACTAGCGGGCGGGAGACCCGGGGAGCTGTTTTTT. It is translated as CASRLAGGRPGELFF.